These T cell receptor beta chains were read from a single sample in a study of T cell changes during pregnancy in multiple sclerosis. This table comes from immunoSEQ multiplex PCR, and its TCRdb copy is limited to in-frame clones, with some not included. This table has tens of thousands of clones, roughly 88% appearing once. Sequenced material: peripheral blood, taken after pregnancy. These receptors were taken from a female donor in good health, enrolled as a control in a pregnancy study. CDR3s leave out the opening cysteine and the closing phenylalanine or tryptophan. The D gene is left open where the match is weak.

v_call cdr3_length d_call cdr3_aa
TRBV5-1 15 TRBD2 ASSDGPGRRNTGELF
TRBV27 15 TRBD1 ASSDKISGTGVWEQY
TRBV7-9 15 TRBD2 ASSLGGLAGLTDTQY
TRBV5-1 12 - ASSPSGSGNTIY
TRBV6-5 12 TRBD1 ASRQGAANEKLF
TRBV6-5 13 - ASGSMAGMNTEAF
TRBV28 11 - ASSQVGVGGYT
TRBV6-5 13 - ASSYGQGAKNIQY
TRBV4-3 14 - ASSQDSGGNYYGYT
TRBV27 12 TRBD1 ASTPGTGGPEAF
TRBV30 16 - AWSVLGLLGGPGNTIY
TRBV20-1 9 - SAGVTDTQY
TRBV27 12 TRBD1 ASSQGQGAGGYT
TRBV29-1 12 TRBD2 SVEWLADYNEQF
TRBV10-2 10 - ASSLDTDTQY
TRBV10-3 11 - AISESTGYEQY
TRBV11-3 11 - ASSLRGGNTIY
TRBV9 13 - ASSVGGNSNQPQH
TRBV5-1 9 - ASSGADEQF
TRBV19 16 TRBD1 ASSISGTVSSGANVLT